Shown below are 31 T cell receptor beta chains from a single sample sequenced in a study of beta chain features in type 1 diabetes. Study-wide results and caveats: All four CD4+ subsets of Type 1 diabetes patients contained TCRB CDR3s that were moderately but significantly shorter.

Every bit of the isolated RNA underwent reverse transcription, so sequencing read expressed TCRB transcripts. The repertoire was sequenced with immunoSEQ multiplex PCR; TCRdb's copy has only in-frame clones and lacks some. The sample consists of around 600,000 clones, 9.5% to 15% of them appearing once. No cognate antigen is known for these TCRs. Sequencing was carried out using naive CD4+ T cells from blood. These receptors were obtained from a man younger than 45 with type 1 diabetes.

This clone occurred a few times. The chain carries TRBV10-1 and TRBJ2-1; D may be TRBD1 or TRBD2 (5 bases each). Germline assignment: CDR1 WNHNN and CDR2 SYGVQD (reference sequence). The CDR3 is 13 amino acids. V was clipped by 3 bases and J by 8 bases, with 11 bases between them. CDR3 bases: TGCGCCAGCAGTGATTCGGGGCTGCATGAGCAGTTCTTC. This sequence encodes CASSDSGLHEQFF.

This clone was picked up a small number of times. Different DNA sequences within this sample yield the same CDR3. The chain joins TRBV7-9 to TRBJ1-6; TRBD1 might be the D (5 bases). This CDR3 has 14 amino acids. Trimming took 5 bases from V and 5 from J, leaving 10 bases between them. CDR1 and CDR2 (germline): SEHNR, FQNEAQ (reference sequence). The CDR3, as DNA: TGTGCCAGCAGCCTGGACACTGATAATTCACCCCTCCACTTT. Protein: CASSLDTDNSPLHF.

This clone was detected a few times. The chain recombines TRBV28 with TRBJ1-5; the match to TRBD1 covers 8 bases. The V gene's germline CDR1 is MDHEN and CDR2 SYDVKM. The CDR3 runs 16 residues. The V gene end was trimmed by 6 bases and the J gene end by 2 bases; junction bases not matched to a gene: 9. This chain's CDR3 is CASRPQGARGNQPQHF. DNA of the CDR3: TGTGCCAGCAGGCCGCAGGGGGCGCGGGGCAATCAGCCCCAGCATTTT.

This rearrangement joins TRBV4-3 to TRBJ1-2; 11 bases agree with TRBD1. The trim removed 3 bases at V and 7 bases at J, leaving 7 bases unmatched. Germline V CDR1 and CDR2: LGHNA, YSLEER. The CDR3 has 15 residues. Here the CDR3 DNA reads TGCGCCAGCAGCCAGCCTGGACAGGGGGCATTTGGCTACACCTTC. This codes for CASSQPGQGAFGYTF.

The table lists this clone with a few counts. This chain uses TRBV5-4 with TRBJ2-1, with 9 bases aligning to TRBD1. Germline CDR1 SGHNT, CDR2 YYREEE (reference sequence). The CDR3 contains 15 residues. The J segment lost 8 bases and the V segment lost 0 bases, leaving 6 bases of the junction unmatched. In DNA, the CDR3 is TGTGCCAGCAGCTTGGCTTCTGACAGGGGGTATGAGCAGTTCTTC. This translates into CASSLASDRGYEQFF. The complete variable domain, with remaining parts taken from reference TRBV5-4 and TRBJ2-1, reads ETGVTQSPTHLIKTRGQQVTLRCSSQSGHNTVSWYQQALGQGPQFIFQYYREEENGRGNFPPRFSGLQFPNYSSELNVNALELDDSALYLCASSLASDRGYEQFFGPGTRLTVL.

CDR3 loop: CASSSFQGGETQYF. For the CDR3, the DNA is TGTGCCAGCAGCTCTTTTCAGGGGGGAGAGACCCAGTACTTC. J is TRBJ2-5 and V is TRBV5-4; maybe TRBD1 (7 bases). V was cut by 3 bases and J by 4 bases, with 13 bases left in between. CDR3 length: 14 amino acids. Per germline, CDR1 SGHNT and CDR2 YYREEE (reference sequence). The variable domain in full, completed from reference TRBV5-4 and TRBJ2-5, reads ETGVTQSPTHLIKTRGQQVTLRCSSQSGHNTVSWYQQALGQGPQFIFQYYREEENGRGNFPPRFSGLQFPNYSSELNVNALELDDSALYLCASSSFQGGETQYFGPGTRLLVL.

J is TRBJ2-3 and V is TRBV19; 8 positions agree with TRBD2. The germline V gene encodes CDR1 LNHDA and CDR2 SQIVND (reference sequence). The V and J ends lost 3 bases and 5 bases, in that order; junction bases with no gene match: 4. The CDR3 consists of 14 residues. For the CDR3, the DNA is TGTGCCAGTAGTATTCGGGGGGGCCGAGATACGCAGTATTTT. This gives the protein CASSIRGGRDTQYF.

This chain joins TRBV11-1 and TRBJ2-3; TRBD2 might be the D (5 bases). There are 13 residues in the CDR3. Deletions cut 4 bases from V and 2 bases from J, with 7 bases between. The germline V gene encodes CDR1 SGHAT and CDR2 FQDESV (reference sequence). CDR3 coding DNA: TGTGCCAGCAGCTCGGGGTTCACAGATACGCAGTATTTT. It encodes CASSSGFTDTQYF.

The CDR3 nucleotides are TGTGCCAGCAGCCGCCAGGGTTTGCAGGAGCAGTTCTTC. It specifies CASSRQGLQEQFF. The rearrangement links TRBV4-2 to TRBJ2-1; possible D gene TRBD1, 5 bases. CDR1 is LGHNA and CDR2 is YNFKEQ in the germline V gene. The CDR3 loop spans 13 amino acids. The V and J ends lost 4 bases and 10 bases respectively, with 14 bases between them.

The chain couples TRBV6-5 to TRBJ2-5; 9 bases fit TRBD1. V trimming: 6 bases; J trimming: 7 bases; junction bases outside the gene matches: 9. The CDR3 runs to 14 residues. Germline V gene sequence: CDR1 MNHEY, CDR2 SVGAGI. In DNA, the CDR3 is TGTGCCAGCAGGGCTAAAACGACAGGGGGGACCCAGTACTTC. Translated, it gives CASRAKTTGGTQYF.

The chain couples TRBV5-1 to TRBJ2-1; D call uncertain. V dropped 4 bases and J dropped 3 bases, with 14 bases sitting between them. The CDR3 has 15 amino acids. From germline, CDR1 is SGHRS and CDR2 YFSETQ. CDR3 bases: TGCGCCAGCAGCATCCCCTCCAGTGACTACAATGAGCAGTTCTTC. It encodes CASSIPSSDYNEQFF. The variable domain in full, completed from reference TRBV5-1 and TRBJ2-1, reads KAGVTQTPRYLIKTRGQQVTLSCSPISGHRSVSWYQQTPGQGLQFLFEYFSETQRNKGNFPGRFSGRQFSNSRSEMNVSTLELGDSALYLCASSIPSSDYNEQFFGPGTRLTVL.

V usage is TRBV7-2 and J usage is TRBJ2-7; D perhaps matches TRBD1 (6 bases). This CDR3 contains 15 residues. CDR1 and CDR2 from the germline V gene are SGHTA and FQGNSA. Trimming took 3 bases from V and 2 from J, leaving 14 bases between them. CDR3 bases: TGTGCCAGCAGCTTTAACACAGGGCCTGCCTACGAGCAGTACTTC. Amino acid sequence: CASSFNTGPAYEQYF.

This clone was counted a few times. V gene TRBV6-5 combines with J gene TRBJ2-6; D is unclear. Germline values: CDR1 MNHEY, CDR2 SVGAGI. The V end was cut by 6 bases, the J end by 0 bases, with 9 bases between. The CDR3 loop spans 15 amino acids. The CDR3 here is CASRPSSSGANVLTF. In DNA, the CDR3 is TGTGCCAGCAGGCCCAGTAGCTCTGGGGCCAACGTCCTGACTTTC.

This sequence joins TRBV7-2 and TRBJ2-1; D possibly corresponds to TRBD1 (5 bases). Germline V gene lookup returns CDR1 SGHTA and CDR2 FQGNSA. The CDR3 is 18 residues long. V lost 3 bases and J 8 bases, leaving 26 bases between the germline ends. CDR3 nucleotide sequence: TGTGCCAGCAGCTTGATAGCCTTCCGGAACACAGGCGGAGATGAGCAGTTCTTC. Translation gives CASSLIAFRNTGGDEQFF. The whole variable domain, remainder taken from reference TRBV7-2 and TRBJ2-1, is GAGVSQSPSNKVTEKGKDVELRCDPISGHTALYWYRQSLGQGLEFLIYFQGNSAPDKSGLPSDRFSAERTGGSVSTLTIQRTQQEDSAVYLCASSLIAFRNTGGDEQFFGPGTRLTVL.

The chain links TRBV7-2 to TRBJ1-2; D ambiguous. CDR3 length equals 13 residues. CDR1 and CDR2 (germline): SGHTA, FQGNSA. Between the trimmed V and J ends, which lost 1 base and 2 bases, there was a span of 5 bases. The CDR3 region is CASSLGENYGYTF. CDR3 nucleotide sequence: TGTGCCAGCAGCTTAGGGGAGAACTATGGCTACACCTTC.

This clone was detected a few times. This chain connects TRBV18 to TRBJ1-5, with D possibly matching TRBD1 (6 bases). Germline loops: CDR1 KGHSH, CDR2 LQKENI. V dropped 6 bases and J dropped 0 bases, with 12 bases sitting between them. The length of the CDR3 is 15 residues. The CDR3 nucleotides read TGTGCCAGCTCCGAAGGGGGACTTAGCAATCAGCCCCAGCATTTT. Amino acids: CASSEGGLSNQPQHF.

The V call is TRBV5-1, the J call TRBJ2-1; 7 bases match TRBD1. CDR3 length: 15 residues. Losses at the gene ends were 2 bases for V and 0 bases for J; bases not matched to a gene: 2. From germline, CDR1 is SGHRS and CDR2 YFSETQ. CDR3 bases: TGCGCCAGCAGCTTCGCAGGGGGCTCCTACAATGAGCAGTTCTTC. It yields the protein CASSFAGGSYNEQFF.

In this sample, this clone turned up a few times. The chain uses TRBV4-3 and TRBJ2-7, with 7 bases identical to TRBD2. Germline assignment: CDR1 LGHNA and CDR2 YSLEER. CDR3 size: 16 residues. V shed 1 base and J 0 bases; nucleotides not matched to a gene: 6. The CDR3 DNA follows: TGCGCCAGCAGCCAAGGAGATGGCGGGGGCTCCTACGAGCAGTACTTC. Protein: CASSQGDGGGSYEQYF.

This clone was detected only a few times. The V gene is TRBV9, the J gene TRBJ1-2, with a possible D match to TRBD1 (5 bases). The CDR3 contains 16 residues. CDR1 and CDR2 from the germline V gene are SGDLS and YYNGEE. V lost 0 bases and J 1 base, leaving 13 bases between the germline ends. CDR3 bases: TGTGCCAGCAGCGTAGCTGGGGACGGGAGTAACTATGGCTACACCTTC. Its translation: CASSVAGDGSNYGYTF. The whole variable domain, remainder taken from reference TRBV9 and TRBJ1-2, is DSGVTQTPKHLITATGQRVTLRCSPRSGDLSVYWYQQSLDQGLQFLIQYYNGEERAKGNILERFSAQQFPDLHSELNLSSLELGDSALYFCASSVAGDGSNYGYTFGSGTRLTVV.

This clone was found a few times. CDR3 nucleotides: TGTGCCAGCAGCTTTATGTCGTCTATTGCAGAGCTCCACTTT. Translated: CASSFMSSIAELHF. The genes are TRBV5-6 and TRBJ1-6; D call uncertain. With 2 bases removed from V and 16 bases from J, the gap between germline ends came to 19 bases. From germline, CDR1 is SGHDT and CDR2 YYEEEE. The CDR3 is 14 residues long.

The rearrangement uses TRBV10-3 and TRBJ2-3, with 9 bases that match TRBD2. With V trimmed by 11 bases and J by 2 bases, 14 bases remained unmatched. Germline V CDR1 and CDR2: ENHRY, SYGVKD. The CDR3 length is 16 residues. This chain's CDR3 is CASSNLAGEHTDTQYF. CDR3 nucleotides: TGTGCCTCCTCTAATTTAGCGGGGGAGCACACAGATACGCAGTATTTT.

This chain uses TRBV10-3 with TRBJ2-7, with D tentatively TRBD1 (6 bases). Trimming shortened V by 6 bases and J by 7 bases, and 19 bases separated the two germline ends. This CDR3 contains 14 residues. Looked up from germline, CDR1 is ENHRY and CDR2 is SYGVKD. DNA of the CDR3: TGTGCCATCAGCCTGACAGGTTTAGACGAGGAGCAGTACTTC. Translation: CAISLTGLDEEQYF.

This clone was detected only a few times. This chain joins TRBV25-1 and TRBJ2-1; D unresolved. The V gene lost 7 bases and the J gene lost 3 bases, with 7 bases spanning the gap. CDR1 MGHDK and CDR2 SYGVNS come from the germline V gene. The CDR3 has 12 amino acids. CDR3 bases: TGTGCCAGCAAGGCGGACTACAATGAGCAGTTCTTC. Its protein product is CASKADYNEQFF.

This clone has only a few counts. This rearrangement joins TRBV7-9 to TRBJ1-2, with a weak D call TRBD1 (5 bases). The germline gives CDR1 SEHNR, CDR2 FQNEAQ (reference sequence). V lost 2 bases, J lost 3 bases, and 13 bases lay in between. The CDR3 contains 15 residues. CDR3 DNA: TGTGCCAGCAGCTTACGTTCGACAGTCTACTATGGCTACACCTTC. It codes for CASSLRSTVYYGYTF.

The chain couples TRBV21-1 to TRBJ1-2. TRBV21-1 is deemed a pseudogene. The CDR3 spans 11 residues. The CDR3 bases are TGTGCCAGCAGCAAAGCGTCTTGCTACACCTTC. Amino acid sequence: CASSKASCYTF.

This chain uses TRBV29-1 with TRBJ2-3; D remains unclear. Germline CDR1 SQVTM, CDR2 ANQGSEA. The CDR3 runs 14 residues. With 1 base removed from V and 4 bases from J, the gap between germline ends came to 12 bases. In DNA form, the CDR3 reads TGCAGCGTTGAAGTCATTCGACAAGCAGATACGCAGTATTTT. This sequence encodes CSVEVIRQADTQYF.

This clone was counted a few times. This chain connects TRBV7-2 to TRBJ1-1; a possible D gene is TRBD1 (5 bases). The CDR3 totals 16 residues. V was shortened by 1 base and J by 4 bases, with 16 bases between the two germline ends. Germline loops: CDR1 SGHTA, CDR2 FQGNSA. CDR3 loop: CASSLGGARRSTEAFF. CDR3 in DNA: TGTGCCAGCAGCTTAGGCGGGGCCAGGAGGAGCACTGAAGCTTTCTTT.

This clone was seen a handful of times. The CDR3 DNA sequence: TGTGCCATCAAAACAGGGGACCCTAGCACAGATACGCAGTATTTT. Its translation: CAIKTGDPSTDTQYF. The J gene is TRBJ2-3, the V gene TRBV10-3, with 7 bases fitting TRBD1. The CDR3 consists of 15 residues. Germline CDR1 and CDR2: ENHRY and SYGVKD. Germline trimming cut 7 bases from V and 0 bases from J; bases unmatched to any gene: 7.

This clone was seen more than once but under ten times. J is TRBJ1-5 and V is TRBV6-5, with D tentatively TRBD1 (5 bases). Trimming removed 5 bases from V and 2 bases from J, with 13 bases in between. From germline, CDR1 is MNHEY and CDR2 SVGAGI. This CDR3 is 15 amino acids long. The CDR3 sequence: CASSPQGGGNQPQHF. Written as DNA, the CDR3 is TGTGCCAGCAGTCCTCAGGGAGGGGGCAATCAGCCCCAGCATTTT.

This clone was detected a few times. CDR3 in DNA: TGCAGCGTCTTGGGTTCGGAGAGCAATCAGCCCCAGCATTTT. Residues: CSVLGSESNQPQHF. The genes are TRBV29-1 and TRBJ1-5; the D is unclear. The CDR3 totals 14 residues. Trimming removed 6 bases at V and 1 base at J, with 13 bases between. Looked up from germline, CDR1 is SQVTM and CDR2 is ANQGSEA.

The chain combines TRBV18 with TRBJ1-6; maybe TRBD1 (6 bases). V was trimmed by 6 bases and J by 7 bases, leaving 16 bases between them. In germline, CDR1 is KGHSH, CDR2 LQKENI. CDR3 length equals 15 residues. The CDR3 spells CASSTGAPLNSPLHF. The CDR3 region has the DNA TGTGCCAGCTCGACGGGGGCTCCCTTGAATTCACCCCTCCACTTT.